One and the same sample provided the 13 T cell receptor beta chains below, sequenced in a study of long-term antiretroviral therapy in people with HIV. Runs used v3.0 of the immunoSEQ assay and were done at survey level. Method: immunoSEQ multiplex PCR; TCRdb's copy keeps in-frame clones and lacks some. This sample has roughly 42,000 clones, with about 85% found just once. The sample in question was unsorted PBMCs, obtained 3.1 years after starting antiretroviral therapy. Receptor source: a woman between 45 and 60 years old with HIV.

This clone is medium-sized within its sample. This CDR3 is CASRVRTGGRTEAFF. The CDR3 DNA reads as TGTGCCAGCAGGGTAAGGACAGGGGGCAGGACTGAAGCTTTCTTT. V is TRBV6-5 and J is TRBJ1-1, with TRBD1 matching over 11 bases. Losses at the gene ends were 6 bases for V and 5 bases for J; bases not matched to a gene: 8. CDR1 is MNHEY and CDR2 is SVGAGI in the germline V gene. This CDR3 region has 15 residues.

The rearrangement joins TRBV9 to TRBJ2-3; no definite D call. The CDR3 consists of 14 residues. CDR1 is SGDLS, CDR2 YYNGEE, per germline. Trimming took off 2 bases at V and 5 bases at J, with 12 bases between the two ends. CDR3 nucleotide sequence: TGTGCCAGCAGCGTTATGGGTAGAGGAGATACGCAGTATTTT. It translates to CASSVMGRGDTQYF. The complete variable domain, with remaining parts taken from reference TRBV9 and TRBJ2-3, reads DSGVTQTPKHLITATGQRVTLRCSPRSGDLSVYWYQQSLDQGLQFLIQYYNGEERAKGNILERFSAQQFPDLHSELNLSSLELGDSALYFCASSVMGRGDTQYFGPGTRLTVL.

The gene calls are TRBV30 and TRBJ1-1; 9 bases align to TRBD1. CDR1 is GTSNPN, CDR2 SVGIG, per germline (reference sequence). Trimming cost V 1 base and J 6 bases; bases outside gene matches: 12. CDR3 length: 16 amino acids. CDR3 region: CAWSGGHGDRAPEAFF. The CDR3 nucleotides read TGTGCCTGGAGTGGGGGTCATGGGGACAGGGCGCCTGAAGCTTTCTTT.

This clone was found once. V usage is TRBV15 and J usage is TRBJ1-2; D call uncertain. Germline V lookup: CDR1 LNHNV, CDR2 YYDKDF (reference sequence). Trimming took off 2 bases at V and 0 bases at J, with 19 bases between the two ends. The CDR3 runs to 18 residues. Here the CDR3 DNA reads TGTGCCACCAGCAGAACGATTGTTGGACGGCATACTAACTATGGCTACACCTTC. It encodes CATSRTIVGRHTNYGYTF.

This chain joins TRBV7-2 and TRBJ2-1; D is ambiguous. Per the germline V gene, CDR1 is SGHTA and CDR2 is FQGNSA. This CDR3 has 14 residues. The V gene lost 2 bases and the J gene lost 3 bases, with 8 bases spanning the gap. CDR3 loop: CASSLSPVYNEQFF. CDR3 bases: TGTGCCAGCAGCTTATCTCCCGTCTACAATGAGCAGTTCTTC.

This clone was observed once. The V call is TRBV12-5, the J call TRBJ1-2, with TRBD1 matching 8 bases. The length of the CDR3 is 19 residues. CDR1 and CDR2 from the germline V gene are LGHNT and FRNRAP. V dropped 1 base and J dropped 5; count of bases not matched to a gene: 18. The CDR3, as DNA: TGTGCTAGTGGTTTGGCGACCACAGATTCAGGGGGCGCCCGATATGGCTACACCTTC. Amino acid sequence: CASGLATTDSGGARYGYTF.

The V gene is TRBV21-1, the J gene TRBJ2-7; whether TRBD2, the table's D call, matches the DNA was not checked. TRBV21-1 has pseudogene status. CDR3 length equals 9 residues. CDR3 loop: CARYYEQYF. CDR3 coding DNA: TGTGCCAGGTACTACGAGCAGTACTTC.

The J gene is TRBJ1-5, the V gene TRBV6-5; D call uncertain. Germline CDR1 reads MNHEY; CDR2 reads SVGAGI. V lost 6 bases, J lost 0 bases, and 9 bases lay in between. The CDR3 has 14 amino acids. The CDR3 loop is CASSRRNSNQPQHF. DNA for the CDR3: TGTGCCAGCAGCAGGCGAAATAGCAATCAGCCCCAGCATTTT.

The gene calls are TRBV28 and TRBJ1-2; 8 nucleotides align to TRBD1. The CDR3 spans 14 residues. CDR1 is MDHEN and CDR2 is SYDVKM in the germline V gene. V shed 6 bases, J shed 3 bases, and the junction held 6 bases outside the gene matches. CDR3 in amino acids: CASSSSGQDYGYTF. The CDR3 DNA is TGTGCCAGCAGCTCCTCGGGACAGGACTATGGCTACACCTTC.

This chain uses TRBV28 with TRBJ1-4, with a tentative D call TRBD1 (5 bases). The CDR3 has 15 amino acids. V was shortened by 5 bases and J by 5 bases, with 15 bases between the two germline ends. Germline V CDR1 and CDR2: MDHEN, SYDVKM. CDR3 protein: CASSPRGRKNEKLFF. CDR3 sequence (DNA): TGTGCCAGCAGTCCCCGGGGCAGGAAGAATGAAAAACTGTTTTTT.

The chain links TRBV18 to TRBJ1-3; no reliable D call. V was clipped by 3 bases and J by 0 bases, with 9 bases between them. This CDR3 comprises 15 residues. Per the germline V gene, CDR1 is KGHSH and CDR2 is LQKENI. CDR3 nucleotide sequence: TGTGCCAGCTCACCTCAAGGGAACTCTGGAAACACCATATATTTT. Its protein is CASSPQGNSGNTIYF.

The chain combines TRBV10-3 with TRBJ1-1; D not certain. The CDR3 runs to 14 residues. V lost 6 bases to trimming and J lost 0 bases, with 11 bases between them. Germline CDR1 ENHRY, CDR2 SYGVKD. In DNA form, the CDR3 reads TGTGCCATCAGCGCGATACAGATGAACACTGAAGCTTTCTTT. This codes for CAISAIQMNTEAFF.

This chain links TRBV29-1 with TRBJ2-5; the D gene is possibly TRBD1 (5 bases). Germline V lookup: CDR1 SQVTM, CDR2 ANQGSEA. Trimming removed 6 bases at V and 5 bases at J, with 16 bases between. The CDR3 has 13 amino acids. DNA for the CDR3: TGCAGCGTCGGTGGGGCAGGGAAGGAGACCCAGTACTTC. Translation: CSVGGAGKETQYF.